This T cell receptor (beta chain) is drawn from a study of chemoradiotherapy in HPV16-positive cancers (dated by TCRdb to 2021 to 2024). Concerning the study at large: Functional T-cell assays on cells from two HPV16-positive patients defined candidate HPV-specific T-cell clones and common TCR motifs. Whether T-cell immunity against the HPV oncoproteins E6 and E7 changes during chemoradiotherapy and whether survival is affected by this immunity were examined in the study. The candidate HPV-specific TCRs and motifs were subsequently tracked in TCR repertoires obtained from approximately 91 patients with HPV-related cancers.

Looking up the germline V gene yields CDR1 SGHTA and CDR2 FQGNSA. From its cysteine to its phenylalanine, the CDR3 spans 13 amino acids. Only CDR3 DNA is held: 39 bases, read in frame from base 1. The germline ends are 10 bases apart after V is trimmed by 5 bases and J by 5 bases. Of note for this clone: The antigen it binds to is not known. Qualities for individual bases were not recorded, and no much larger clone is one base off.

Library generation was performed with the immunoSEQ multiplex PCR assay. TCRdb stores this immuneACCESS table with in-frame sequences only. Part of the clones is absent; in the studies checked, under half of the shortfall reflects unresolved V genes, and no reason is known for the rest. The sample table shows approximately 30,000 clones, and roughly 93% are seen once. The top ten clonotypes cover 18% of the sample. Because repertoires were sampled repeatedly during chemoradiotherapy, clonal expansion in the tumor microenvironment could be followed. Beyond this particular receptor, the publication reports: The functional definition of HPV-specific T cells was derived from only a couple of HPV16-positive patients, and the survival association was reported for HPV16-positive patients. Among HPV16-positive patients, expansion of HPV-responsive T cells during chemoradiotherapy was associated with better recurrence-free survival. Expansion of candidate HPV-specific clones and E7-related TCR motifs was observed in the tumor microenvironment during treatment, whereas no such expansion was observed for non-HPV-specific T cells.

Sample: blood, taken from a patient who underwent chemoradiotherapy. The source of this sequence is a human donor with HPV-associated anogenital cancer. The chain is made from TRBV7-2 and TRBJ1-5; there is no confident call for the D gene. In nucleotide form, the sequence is TGTGCCAGCAGCCAGACACAATATCAGCCCCAGCATTTT. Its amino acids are CASSQTQYQPQHF.